One and the same sample provided the 16 T cell receptor beta chains below, sequenced in a study of blood T cell repertoires in COVID-19. This table comes from immunoSEQ multiplex PCR, and its TCRdb copy is limited to in-frame clones, with some not included. The data hold about 320,000 clones, with 85% to 90% observed a single time. The sequenced sample was peripheral blood. The source of these receptors is a woman aged 25-40 years with COVID-19, enrolled during active disease.

A remark on this clone: This sample also contains other DNA sequences that code for the same CDR3. The V call is TRBV2, the J call TRBJ2-5, with TRBD2 matching 8 bases. The CDR3 runs to 12 residues. V dropped 5 bases and J dropped 5; count of bases not matched to a gene: 1. CDR1 is SNHLY and CDR2 is FYNNEI in the germline V gene. The CDR3 spells CASSTGGETQYF. CDR3 sequence (DNA): TGTGCCAGCAGTACGGGGGGGGAGACCCAGTACTTC.

J is TRBJ1-6 and V is TRBV5-4, with 9 bases lining up with TRBD1. V lost 3 bases, J lost 7 bases, and 5 bases stayed unmatched. The CDR3 has 15 amino acids. In germline, CDR1 is SGHNT, CDR2 YYREEE (reference sequence). CDR3 DNA: TGTGCCAGCAGCTCCCGGGACAGGGTGAATTCACCCCTCCACTTT. As protein: CASSSRDRVNSPLHF.

The gene calls are TRBV4-2 and TRBJ1-5, with 8 bases fitting TRBD1. Germline values: CDR1 LGHNA, CDR2 YNFKEQ. The CDR3 consists of 14 residues. With 4 bases clipped from V and 4 bases from J, the junction kept 3 bases outside the gene matches. In nucleotides, the CDR3 is TGTGCCAGCAGCCTACGACAGGGGAATCAGCCCCAGCATTTT. Translated: CASSLRQGNQPQHF.

This chain joins TRBV12-3 or TRBV12-4 and TRBJ1-1; D ambiguous. V gave up 4 bases and J gave up 5 bases, with 11 bases separating them. This CDR3 comprises 13 residues. CDR3 sequence: CASSWAPPTEAFF. As DNA, the CDR3 is TGTGCCAGCAGTTGGGCCCCCCCGACTGAAGCTTTCTTT.

In this sample, this clone turned up a few times. This chain joins TRBV5-1 and TRBJ1-2, with 8 positions matching TRBD1. This CDR3 has 14 amino acids. J lost 4 bases, V lost 5 bases, and 7 bases had no gene match. CDR1 is SGHRS and CDR2 is YFSETQ in the germline V gene. The CDR3 DNA sequence: TGCGCCAGCAGGGCCGATACAGGGGGCTATGGCTACACCTTC. This gives the protein CASRADTGGYGYTF.

The chain has TRBV4-1 and TRBJ2-5, with D possibly matching TRBD2 (5 bases). Per germline, CDR1 MGHRA and CDR2 YSYEKL. The CDR3 spans 16 residues. V was pared by 4 bases and J by 5 bases, with 20 bases between. The CDR3 bases are TGCGCCAGCAGCCGCGAAACTCAGAGGCCGGGGGAGACCCAGTACTTC. Translating gives CASSRETQRPGETQYF.

This chain uses TRBV5-1 with TRBJ2-3, with 8 nucleotides matching TRBD2. The length of the CDR3 is 15 residues. Looked up from germline, CDR1 is SGHRS and CDR2 is YFSETQ. V dropped 6 bases and J dropped 3; count of bases not matched to a gene: 9. The CDR3 nucleotides read TGCGCCAGCACCCCCTTGGGCGGGGGGACAGATACGCAGTATTTT. Amino acids: CASTPLGGGTDTQYF. The entire variable domain, with the rest obtained from reference TRBV5-1 and TRBJ2-3, is as follows: KAGVTQTPRYLIKTRGQQVTLSCSPISGHRSVSWYQQTPGQGLQFLFEYFSETQRNKGNFPGRFSGRQFSNSRSEMNVSTLELGDSALYLCASTPLGGGTDTQYFGPGTRLTVL.

In its sample, this clone was seen once. This sequence joins TRBV5-4 and TRBJ1-6, with D uncertain. V shed 5 bases and J shed 0 bases, with 12 bases lying between them. Germline loops: CDR1 SGHNT, CDR2 YYREEE (reference sequence). This CDR3 has 16 residues. The CDR3 bases are TGTGCCAGCAGGAGGGTTGAGAGCTCCTATAATTCACCCCTCCACTTT. The encoded protein is CASRRVESSYNSPLHF.

The chain recombines TRBV11-2 with TRBJ2-2; D is perhaps TRBD2 (5 bases). The germline gives CDR1 SGHAT, CDR2 FQNNGV. The CDR3 extends over 16 amino acids. V was trimmed by 0 bases and J by 5 bases, leaving 13 bases between them. This CDR3 reads CASSLDSGYRTGELFF. The DNA of the CDR3 is TGTGCCAGCAGCTTAGACTCGGGATATAGGACCGGGGAGCTGTTTTTT.

The CDR3 nucleotides read TGTGCCAGCAGTTCGAACCGGGACAGTAATTCACCCCTCCACTTT. As protein: CASSSNRDSNSPLHF. The chain couples TRBV27 to TRBJ1-6, with 7 bases fitting TRBD1. V was clipped by 4 bases and J by 6 bases; unmatched bases: 6. CDR1 and CDR2 (germline): MNHEY, SMNVEV (reference sequence). The CDR3 is 15 amino acids.

This chain joins TRBV18 and TRBJ2-7; D possibly corresponds to TRBD2 (6 bases). CDR1 is KGHSH and CDR2 is LQKENI in the germline V gene. This CDR3 has 15 residues. V lost 3 bases to trimming and J lost 6 bases, with 18 bases between them. The CDR3 bases are TGTGCCAGCTCACCGGGTAGGAGGGCGCCCGGCGAGCAGTACTTC. Encoded protein: CASSPGRRAPGEQYF.

The rearrangement uses TRBV19 and TRBJ1-1; no definite D call. Germline CDR1 and CDR2: LNHDA and SQIVND (reference sequence). The CDR3 runs 13 residues. Between the trimmed V and J ends, which lost 5 bases and 2 bases, there was a span of 9 bases. The CDR3 reads CASSLTVNTEAFF. The CDR3 DNA sequence: TGTGCCAGTAGTTTAACAGTCAACACTGAAGCTTTCTTT.

The genes are TRBV14 and TRBJ1-6, with D possibly being TRBD1 (5 bases). Germline assignment: CDR1 SGHDN and CDR2 FVKESK. This CDR3 has 14 residues. Trimming took off 4 bases at V and 7 bases at J, with 11 bases between the two ends. The CDR3 is CASSLDNFNSPLHF. CDR3 nucleotides: TGTGCCAGCAGCCTGGACAATTTCAATTCACCCCTCCACTTT.

This clone was counted many times. This chain connects TRBV2 to TRBJ1-2; TRBD1 is a possible D gene (6 bases). Trimming took 5 bases from V and 3 from J, leaving 16 bases between them. The CDR3 has 15 amino acids. Germline CDR1 SNHLY, CDR2 FYNNEI. CDR3 bases: TGTGCCAGCAGTTCCTATAGGACAGCCGACTATGGCTACACCTTC. Protein sequence: CASSSYRTADYGYTF.

This clone has just one count. V usage is TRBV5-1 and J usage is TRBJ2-1, with a possible D match to TRBD2 (5 bases). This CDR3 is 13 amino acids long. V gave up 5 bases and J gave up 4 bases, with 10 bases separating them. The germline CDR1 and CDR2 sequences are SGHRS and YFSETQ. CDR3 nucleotide sequence: TGCGCCAGCAGTTCACGGGGTTACAATGAGCAGTTCTTC. It yields the protein CASSSRGYNEQFF.

The chain employs TRBV4-1 and TRBJ2-5, with a tentative D call TRBD2 (5 bases). The CDR3 is 14 residues long. With 5 bases removed from V and 0 bases from J, the gap between germline ends came to 10 bases. CDR1 MGHRA and CDR2 YSYEKL come from the germline V gene. CDR3 bases: TGCGCCAGCAGCTCGCGGGCGTACCAAGAGACCCAGTACTTC. Amino acids: CASSSRAYQETQYF.